The 16 T cell receptor beta chains below come from one sample, sequenced in a study of low-dose radiotherapy and immunotherapy resistance in tumors. Specified time point: before trial treatment. Both TCRalpha and TCRbeta chains were reverse transcribed with V-gene-specific primers. Over about 19 PCR cycles, TCRs were amplified from a constant-region primer and V-primer adapter. TCRdb itself ran the reads through MiXCR, one entry per CDR3 protein. The repertoire includes fewer than 90,000 distinct CDR3 sequences, about a third of them detected once, and 11% sits in the top ten. This specimen consisted of PBMCs, obtained before treatment. The receptors were sampled from a female donor with ovarian cancer.

The rearrangement joins TRBV12-3 or TRBV12-4 to TRBJ2-5, with 7 bases aligning to TRBD2. CDR3 size: 14 residues. V was clipped by 3 bases and J by 7 bases; unmatched bases: 8. DNA of the CDR3: TGTGCCAGCAGTTTGGGGGGGTCGTTCGGGACCCAGTACTTC. This gives the protein CASSLGGSFGTQYF.

The rearrangement joins TRBV7-9 to TRBJ2-7, with 10 bases matching TRBD1. This CDR3 region has 14 residues. CDR1 is SEHNR, CDR2 FQNEAQ, per germline (reference sequence). V lost 5 bases and J lost 5; bases outside the gene matches: 6. DNA of the CDR3: TGTGCCAGCAGCCCGATGACAGGGGGCGACGAGCAGTACTTC. It codes for CASSPMTGGDEQYF.

This clonotype appeared many times. The chain combines TRBV14 with TRBJ2-1; tentative D call: TRBD2 (5 bases). The V end was cut by 4 bases, the J end by 9 bases, with 13 bases between. Germline-derived CDR1 and CDR2 are SGHDN and FVKESK. The CDR3 length is 13 residues. The CDR3 nucleotides read TGTGCCAGCAGCCCCCAAGCGGTAGGTGAGCAGTTCTTC. Its protein is CASSPQAVGEQFF.

As for this clonotype: A much larger clone differs by one base, so this may be a read error. The CDR3 spells CASSPRWVGNEQFF. DNA for the CDR3: TGTGCCAGCAGCCCCCGTTGGGTAGGCAATGAGCAGTTCTTC. The chain couples TRBV5-5 to TRBJ2-1; no clear D gene. This CDR3 is 14 amino acids long. CDR1 and CDR2 (germline): SGHKS, YYEKEE (reference sequence). The V gene lost 4 bases and the J gene lost 6 bases, with 14 bases spanning the gap.

For this clonotype: A single base is all that separates this from a far larger clone, so a read error is likely. The V and J genes are TRBV7-9 and TRBJ2-7; D possibly corresponds to TRBD1 (6 bases). The J call is doubtful: the DNA matches TRBJ2-5 better. Germline V lookup: CDR1 SEHNR, CDR2 FQNEAQ (reference sequence). CDR3 length: 15 amino acids. CDR3 nucleotide sequence: TGTGCCAGCATCATGCAACAGGGTCTCCAAGAGACCCAGTACTTC. Amino acids: CASIMQQGLQETQYF.

The chain couples TRBV7-2 to TRBJ2-3; no firm D call. The germline V gene encodes CDR1 SGHTA and CDR2 FQGNSA. Trimming removed 5 bases at V and 6 bases at J, with 12 bases between. The CDR3 covers 13 residues. The CDR3 sequence is CASSRTYADTQYF. As DNA, the CDR3 is TGTGCCAGCAGCCGGACGTATGCGGATACGCAGTATTTT.

This clonotype occurred many times. The chain combines TRBV2 with TRBJ2-7, with 9 bases lining up with TRBD1. Germline V lookup: CDR1 SNHLY, CDR2 FYNNEI. CDR3 length: 15 amino acids. The V segment lost 8 bases and the J segment 6 bases; nucleotides outside the gene matches: 14. CDR3 nucleotide sequence: TGTGCCAGCTGTCGGGACAGGGACATTCCGGGCGAGCAGTACTTC. It is translated as CASCRDRDIPGEQYF. Variable domain in full (rest from reference TRBV2 and TRBJ2-7): EPEVTQTPSHQVTQMGQEVILRCVPISNHLYFYWYRQILGQKVEFLVSFYNNEISEKSEIFDDQFSVERPDGSNFTLKIRSTKLEDSAMYFCASCRDRDIPGEQYFGPGTRLTVT.

This clonotype was recorded many times. This chain uses TRBV28 with TRBJ1-1; tentatively, D is TRBD1 (6 bases). Germline loops: CDR1 MDHEN, CDR2 SYDVKM. Trimming shortened V by 5 bases and J by 6 bases, and 19 bases separated the two germline ends. There are 15 residues in the CDR3. DNA of the CDR3: TGTGCCAGCAGTCCCCACACAGGGATGAAGCCTGAAGCTTTCTTT. As protein: CASSPHTGMKPEAFF.

This clonotype was detected many times. CDR3 nucleotides: TGCAGTGCTAGAGTTGGCCGTTGGGAGACCCAGTACTTC. The encoded protein is CSARVGRWETQYF. J is TRBJ2-5 and V is TRBV20-1; D is unclear. With 1 base removed from V and 5 bases from J, the gap between germline ends came to 11 bases. The CDR3 runs to 13 residues. Germline V gene sequence: CDR1 DFQATT, CDR2 SNEGSKA (reference sequence).

V is TRBV18 and J is TRBJ1-2, with 9 bases fitting TRBD1. This CDR3 contains 15 residues. Per germline, CDR1 KGHSH and CDR2 LQKENI. Unmatched junction bases numbered 10, after V lost 3 bases and J lost 8 bases. The CDR3 reads CASSPPGQGQGGYTF. CDR3 DNA sequence: TGTGCCAGCTCACCCCCGGGACAGGGCCAAGGGGGCTACACCTTC.

The chain joins TRBV6-2 or TRBV6-3 to TRBJ2-7, with D perhaps assigned TRBD1 or TRBD2 (7 bases each). The CDR3 totals 15 residues. With 4 bases removed from V and 7 bases from J, the gap between germline ends came to 20 bases. Germline CDR1 is MNHEY and CDR2 is SVGEGT. CDR3 loop: CASSSSGGGTGEQYF. Here the CDR3 DNA reads TGTGCCAGCAGTTCCTCAGGGGGAGGGACTGGAGAGCAGTACTTC.

This clonotype came up many times. The V gene is TRBV20-1, the J gene TRBJ1-1, with D perhaps matching TRBD1 (5 bases). Trimming removed 1 base from V and 1 base from J, with 13 bases in between. The CDR3 sequence is 15 residues long. Germline V gene sequence: CDR1 DFQATT, CDR2 SNEGSKA (reference sequence). CDR3 residues: CSARGRVETNTEAFF. The CDR3 coding sequence is TGCAGTGCTAGAGGCAGGGTAGAGACGAACACTGAAGCTTTCTTT.

There are many counts of this clonotype. The chain links TRBV5-6 to TRBJ1-2, with D tentatively TRBD1 (6 bases). The germline gives CDR1 SGHDT, CDR2 YYEEEE. This CDR3 comprises 15 residues. Deletions cut 2 bases from V and 4 bases from J, with 15 bases between. In DNA, the CDR3 is TGTGCCAGCAGCTTTATACCAACAGGGATCTATGGCTACACCTTC. Its protein is CASSFIPTGIYGYTF.

This clonotype has ten or more counts. The V and J genes are TRBV6-2 or TRBV6-3 and TRBJ2-2, with 13 bases that match TRBD2. The germline V gene encodes CDR1 MNHEY and CDR2 SVGEGT. The CDR3 spans 17 residues. V was pared by 5 bases and J by 4 bases, with 7 bases of the junction left unmatched. This CDR3 reads CASSATSGGAITGELFF. The CDR3 DNA is TGTGCCAGCAGTGCAACTAGCGGGGGGGCGATCACCGGGGAGCTGTTTTTT.

For this clonotype: The final CDR3 position lacks the conserved phenylalanine or tryptophan, pointing to a likely read error. The chain employs TRBV9 and TRBJ1-6; unclear D gene. Germline CDR1 reads SGDLS; CDR2 reads YYNGEE. This CDR3 is 13 amino acids long. Here the CDR3 DNA reads TGTGTCAGCAGCGTAGGAAGGGATTCACCCCTCCACATT. Translated: CVSSVGRDSPLHI.

This clonotype was counted many times. V is TRBV6-1 and J is TRBJ2-1; TRBD1 is a possible D gene (6 bases). Germline CDR1 reads MNHNS; CDR2 reads SASEGT. The CDR3 runs to 15 residues. Trimming shortened V by 1 base and J by 5 bases, and 12 bases separated the two germline ends. CDR3 protein: CASSEGPTGNNEQFF. The CDR3 nucleotides are TGTGCCAGCAGTGAAGGCCCAACAGGGAACAATGAGCAGTTCTTC.